The rows below give T cell receptor beta chains drawn from one sample of a study of shared clonotypes between healthy human individuals. Profiling relied on immunoSEQ multiplex PCR, and the TCRdb table lists in-frame clones only, not all of them. Of approximately 600,000 clones listed, about 95% are singletons. The sequenced material came from naive CD8+ T cells sorted from blood. These receptors were obtained from a woman in her 30s in good health. Both conserved end residues are trimmed from each CDR3. Fields, in order: CDR3 protein, V gene, J gene.

CDR3aa: ASSYSGLSGRQTQY; v_gene: TRBV6-5; j_gene: TRBJ2-5
CDR3aa: SVSTGEGWN; v_gene: TRBV20-1; j_gene: TRBJ2-7
CDR3aa: ASSQEESNQPQH; v_gene: TRBV4-2; j_gene: TRBJ1-5
CDR3aa: ASSPASISGNTIY; v_gene: TRBV4-1; j_gene: TRBJ1-3
CDR3aa: ASSLGPGAGSYEQY; v_gene: TRBV11-2; j_gene: TRBJ2-7
CDR3aa: ASSQDRPLTTSYNEQF; v_gene: TRBV4-1; j_gene: TRBJ2-1
CDR3aa: ASSLRGTSGSGYEQY; v_gene: TRBV5-1; j_gene: TRBJ2-7
CDR3aa: ASSLTGRSNTEAF; v_gene: TRBV7-3; j_gene: TRBJ1-1
CDR3aa: ASSFGGIYEQY; v_gene: TRBV28; j_gene: TRBJ2-7
CDR3aa: ASSLPMRATNEKLF; v_gene: TRBV7-8; j_gene: TRBJ1-4
CDR3aa: ASSFRGVGTEAF; v_gene: TRBV28; j_gene: TRBJ1-1
CDR3aa: ASSLGRETQY; v_gene: TRBV13; j_gene: TRBJ2-5
CDR3aa: ASSLGGDTEAF; v_gene: TRBV7-9; j_gene: TRBJ1-1
CDR3aa: ASKTGSAEAF; v_gene: TRBV28; j_gene: TRBJ1-1
CDR3aa: ATRRDRGSGNTIY; v_gene: TRBV15; j_gene: TRBJ1-3
CDR3aa: ASSFGGSNEQF; v_gene: TRBV5-4; j_gene: TRBJ2-1
CDR3aa: ASSFRQGVGIQY; v_gene: TRBV5-6; j_gene: TRBJ2-4
CDR3aa: SVEATSYEQY; v_gene: TRBV29-1; j_gene: TRBJ2-7
CDR3aa: ASKELGEQY; v_gene: TRBV6-1; j_gene: TRBJ2-7
CDR3aa: ASSLVGPYEQY; v_gene: TRBV27; j_gene: TRBJ2-7
CDR3aa: ASSKSWGPTGELF; v_gene: TRBV21-1; j_gene: TRBJ2-2
CDR3aa: SVEELSRDRRTEAF; v_gene: TRBV29-1; j_gene: TRBJ1-1
CDR3aa: ASSTGRGRPEAF; v_gene: TRBV25-1; j_gene: TRBJ1-1
CDR3aa: ASSDSSGTSGRTYEQY; v_gene: TRBV2; j_gene: TRBJ2-7
CDR3aa: AGSDEQF; v_gene: TRBV6-4; j_gene: TRBJ2-1
CDR3aa: ASSFASGSEQY; v_gene: TRBV28; j_gene: TRBJ2-7
CDR3aa: ASRTGLGYT; v_gene: TRBV27; j_gene: TRBJ1-2
CDR3aa: ASRTPYYEQY; v_gene: TRBV27; j_gene: TRBJ2-7
CDR3aa: ASSIQGGLQPQH; v_gene: TRBV19; j_gene: TRBJ1-5
CDR3aa: ASSLDAGTGNYEQY; v_gene: TRBV5-1; j_gene: TRBJ2-7
CDR3aa: ASSFGTGDSYNEQF; v_gene: TRBV27; j_gene: TRBJ2-1
CDR3aa: ASSQDALSSSYEQY; v_gene: TRBV4-1; j_gene: TRBJ2-7
CDR3aa: ASSFGMGAISYEQY; v_gene: TRBV27; j_gene: TRBJ2-7
CDR3aa: ASSDPDRAASPQH; v_gene: TRBV2; j_gene: TRBJ1-5
CDR3aa: ASSLGRANTEAF; v_gene: TRBV5-6; j_gene: TRBJ1-1
CDR3aa: ASSQDREFYEQY; v_gene: TRBV11-2; j_gene: TRBJ2-7
CDR3aa: ASSQPPTGTGELF; v_gene: TRBV4-1; j_gene: TRBJ2-2
CDR3aa: AWQGVGHTEAF; v_gene: TRBV30; j_gene: TRBJ1-1